The rows below give T cell receptor beta chains drawn from one sample of a study of T cell repertoires in cytomegalovirus infection. TCRdb used MiXCR to reprocess the reads, holding one entry per CDR3 protein. The sample lists roughly 720,000 distinct CDR3 sequences, roughly 35% occurring once. Sequenced: PBMCs. Receptors originate from a human donor in good health (CMV status not recorded). Some clones in this sample may be carry-over from other donors' samples. Both conserved end residues are part of each CDR3. The D gene is left open where the match is weak. Not every row has a clone size; where given, it reads once, few, many or a size class.

v_call	clone_size	j_call	d_call	cdr3_nt	cdr3_aa
TRBV12-3/TRBV12-4	few	TRBJ1-6	NA	TGTGCCAGCTCGCAGGACGCGGGATCACCCCTCCACTTT	CASSQDAGSPLHF
TRBV27	few	TRBJ1-5	NA	TGTGCCAGCAGCCAAGGGGAACGCCAGCCCCAGCATTTT	CASSQGERQPQHF
TRBV6-1	NA	TRBJ2-7	TRBD2	TGTGCCAGCATCCCAGCGGGAGGCCCTGCATCCTACGAGCAGTACTTC	CASIPAGGPASYEQYF
TRBV4-1	NA	TRBJ2-1	TRBD2	TGCGCCAGCAGCTACGCGGGACTAGGGAATGAGCAGTTCTTC	CASSYAGLGNEQFF
TRBV7-8	few	TRBJ2-3	NA	TGTGCCAGCAGCTTGCAGACAAGATACACAGATACGCAGTATTTT	CASSLQTRYTDTQYF
TRBV29-1	NA	TRBJ2-3	TRBD2	TGCAGCGTTGATGGTAGCGGGGGATCTGATACGCAGTATTTT	CSVDGSGGSDTQYF
TRBV28	NA	TRBJ2-7	NA	TGTGCCAGCAGTCTAGGCCCTGGGAGTCGCCTAGGTCACTACGAGCAGTACTTC	CASSLGPGSRLGHYEQYF
TRBV29-1	NA	TRBJ2-5	NA	TGCAGCGTTGCACAAGAGACCCAGTACTTC	CSVAQETQYF
TRBV4-2	few	TRBJ1-6	NA	TGTGCCAGCAGACCCCGGGACGTAAATTCACCCCTCCACTTT	CASRPRDVNSPLHF
TRBV28	NA	TRBJ2-7	NA	TGTGCCAGCACGACCCCGGGACTCGGCCTCTCCTACGAGCAGTACTTC	CASTTPGLGLSYEQYF
TRBV20-1	NA	TRBJ1-2	NA	TGCAGTGCTCCTTCGGGACTGAATCTCTATGGCTACACCTTC	CSAPSGLNLYGYTF
TRBV27	NA	TRBJ1-5	TRBD1	TGTGCCAGCAGTTTAATAGGACAGGGTTATCAGCCCCAGCATTTT	CASSLIGQGYQPQHF
TRBV11-1	once	TRBJ2-1	NA	TGTGCCAGCAGGGGCCTGGGGGTATCCTACAATGAGCAGATCTTC	CASRGLGVSYNEQIF
TRBV20-1	NA	TRBJ2-5	NA	TGCAGTGCTTTTAACAGGGTCCGAGAGACCCAGTACTTC	CSAFNRVRETQYF
TRBV5-1	few	TRBJ1-1	TRBD1	TGCGCCAGCAGCGCCGGGACAGCTAATAACCCTGAAGCTTTCTTT	CASSAGTANNPEAFF
TRBV28	few	TRBJ1-4	NA	TGTGCCAGCAGTTTGGGGGGCGTGGCTAATGAAAAACTGTTTTTT	CASSLGGVANEKLFF
TRBV29-1	many	TRBJ2-2	NA	TGCAGCGTGAGCGAGAACACCGGGGAGCTGTTTTTT	CSVSENTGELFF
TRBV19	NA	TRBJ2-2	NA	TGTGCCAGTACTACAAACCTCAGGGCGGGGGAGCTGTTTTTT	CASTTNLRAGELFF
TRBV2	NA	TRBJ2-3	NA	TGTGCCAGCAGTGATTGGCGGGCCTCTAGCACAGATACGCAGTATTTT	CASSDWRASSTDTQYF
TRBV7-2	few	TRBJ2-7	TRBD1	TGTGCCAGCAGCCCATGGGACAGGGCCTACGAGCAGTACTTC	CASSPWDRAYEQYF
TRBV6-6	NA	TRBJ2-4	NA	TGTGCCAGCAGTCCGCAGAGATTTCAGTACTTC	CASSPQRFQYF
TRBV18	NA	TRBJ1-1	NA	TGTGCCAGCTCACCCCGCCGGCAGGGGCCTGAAGCTTTCTTT	CASSPRRQGPEAFF
TRBV6-8	few	TRBJ2-1	TRBD1	TGTGCCAGCAGTCCGTCAACCGGGACAGGGACGAATGAGCAGTTCTTC	CASSPSTGTGTNEQFF
TRBV29-1	NA	TRBJ2-2	NA	TGCAGCGTTGGGCAGGGGGGTTACACCGGGGAGCTGTTTTTT	CSVGQGGYTGELFF
TRBV28	few	TRBJ2-7	NA	TGTGCCAGCAGCCTGAGGGACCCCGGGGCATACGAGCAGTACTTC	CASSLRDPGAYEQYF
TRBV20-1	NA	TRBJ1-5	NA	TGCAGTGCTAGTTCGTTGGATCAGCCCCAGCATTTT	CSASSLDQPQHF
TRBV5-1	few	TRBJ1-1	NA	TGCGCCAGCAGCTTTACCCGTGGGCTGAACACTGAAGCTTTCTTT	CASSFTRGLNTEAFF
TRBV7-2	many	TRBJ1-3	NA	TGTGCCAGCAGCTTCTTTGGACGGACGAGCTCTGGAAACACCATATATTTT	CASSFFGRTSSGNTIYF
TRBV9	NA	TRBJ1-5	NA	TGTGCCAGCAGCGTAGGAGGAGGGATTGGGGATCAGCCCCAGCATTTT	CASSVGGGIGDQPQHF
TRBV28	NA	TRBJ1-2	NA	TGTGCCAGCATGAACAGAATGTCCAACTATGGCTACACCTTC	CASMNRMSNYGYTF
TRBV5-1	NA	TRBJ2-7	TRBD1	TGCGCCAGCCGCGTCAAACAGGGGGCTTACGAGCAGTACTTC	CASRVKQGAYEQYF
TRBV9	NA	TRBJ2-7	TRBD2	TGTGCCAGCAGCCCCCGCTACGGGACTAGCGGCTCCTACGAGCAGTACTTC	CASSPRYGTSGSYEQYF
TRBV7-9	many	TRBJ2-3	TRBD2	TGTGCCAGCAGCTTCCCCAGCGGGGGTACAGATACGCAGTATTTT	CASSFPSGGTDTQYF
TRBV19	once	TRBJ1-2	TRBD1	TGTGCCAGTAGTGTCGACAGGGGGCACGGCTATGGCTACACCTTC	CASSVDRGHGYGYTF
TRBV5-6	few	TRBJ1-1	NA	TGTGCCAGCAGCTTGGACTCAACCGGCGCTGAAGCTTTCTTT	CASSLDSTGAEAFF
TRBV11-1	few	TRBJ2-2	NA	TGTGCCAGCAGCTTATGGACAGAGAACACCGGGGAGCTGTTTTTT	CASSLWTENTGELFF
TRBV29-1	NA	TRBJ2-7	TRBD2	TGCAGCGTTGAAGGGCGGGAGGGCGGCTACGAGCAGTACTTC	CSVEGREGGYEQYF
TRBV5-1	NA	TRBJ2-3	NA	TGCGCCAGCAGCTCCCAACCAGGGTCTGGCACAGAAACGCAGTATTTT	CASSSQPGSGTETQYF